These 27 T cell receptor beta chains came from one sample sequenced in a study of shared clonotypes between healthy human individuals. Naive CD8 populations comprised CD45RO-negative cells positively selected for CCR7, excluding terminally differentiated effector memory CD45RA+ cells. The protocol was immunoSEQ multiplex PCR, while the TCRdb copy is restricted to in-frame clones and leaves out a portion. The data hold 1.5 million to 2.5 million clones, with about 95% observed a single time. The sequenced sample consisted of naive CD8+ T cells sorted from blood. The receptors shown here come from a man younger than 35 in good health.

This clone has only one observation. CDR3 coding DNA: TGCGCCAGCAGCTTGGGTTGGGGATCGGATGAGCAGTTCTTC. It translates to CASSLGWGSDEQFF. This chain uses TRBV5-1 with TRBJ2-1; D gene uncertain. The length of the CDR3 is 14 residues. Germline CDR1 and CDR2: SGHRS and YFSETQ. V lost 0 bases, J lost 8 bases, and 12 bases lay in between.

This clone was seen once. The chain combines TRBV21-1 with TRBJ2-5. TRBV21-1 is described as a pseudogene. The CDR3 covers 14 residues. The DNA of the CDR3 is TGTGCCAGCAATGAAGTCGTGTACCAAGAGACCCAGTACTTC. Protein product: CASNEVVYQETQYF.

V usage is TRBV4-1 and J usage is TRBJ2-7, with D tentatively TRBD2 (5 bases). The CDR3 totals 13 residues. V lost 3 bases to trimming and J lost 2 bases, with 8 bases between them. Germline assignment: CDR1 MGHRA and CDR2 YSYEKL. The CDR3 nucleotides read TGCGCCAGCAGCCAGCAGGAGGCCTACGAGCAGTACTTC. It encodes CASSQQEAYEQYF.

Only one count was recorded for this clone. The chain employs TRBV11-2 and TRBJ2-7; TRBD1 might be the D (5 bases). The ends were cut back, 5 bases at V and 2 bases at J, with 13 bases in the middle. The CDR3 totals 14 residues. CDR1 and CDR2 (germline): SGHAT, FQNNGV. The CDR3 loop reads CASSRATAAYEQYF. As DNA, the CDR3 is TGTGCCAGCAGCCGGGCGACAGCAGCCTACGAGCAGTACTTC.

The chain recombines TRBV5-1 with TRBJ2-7, with D perhaps being TRBD1 or TRBD2 (5 bases each). The length of the CDR3 is 14 residues. V lost 4 bases, J lost 3 bases, and 14 bases lay in between. The V gene's germline CDR1 is SGHRS and CDR2 YFSETQ. The CDR3 sequence: CASSLRDPSYEQYF. CDR3 sequence (DNA): TGCGCCAGCAGCCTCCGGGACCCGAGCTACGAGCAGTACTTC.

The genes are TRBV15 and TRBJ2-1, with 7 bases aligning to TRBD2. The CDR3 consists of 15 residues. Unmatched junction bases numbered 10, after V lost 8 bases and J lost 3 bases. Looked up from germline, CDR1 is LNHNV and CDR2 is YYDKDF (reference sequence). Written as DNA, the CDR3 is TGTGCCACCCTGAAGGGCGGGAGTGACTACAATGAGCAGTTCTTC. This translates into CATLKGGSDYNEQFF.

The chain uses TRBV4-3 and TRBJ1-2; D uncertain. CDR3 size: 15 residues. Germline loops: CDR1 LGHNA, CDR2 YSLEER. V gave up 0 bases and J gave up 4 bases, with 12 bases separating them. The CDR3 spells CASSQESRLPYGYTF. Here the CDR3 DNA reads TGCGCCAGCAGCCAAGAAAGCAGGTTGCCCTATGGCTACACCTTC.

Worth noting for this clone: At the DNA level, this CDR3 is encoded by other sequences in the same sample as well. This chain's CDR3 is CASSVAAGPTYEQYF. CDR3 in DNA: TGTGCCAGCAGCGTAGCAGCGGGCCCTACCTACGAGCAGTACTTC. This chain links TRBV9 with TRBJ2-7; a possible D gene is TRBD2 (6 bases). The length of the CDR3 is 15 residues. Trimming pared 0 bases from V and 2 bases from J, leaving 12 bases between. Germline-derived CDR1 and CDR2 are SGDLS and YYNGEE.

For this clone: One end of the junction does not line up with germline, which may come from a read error. V usage is TRBV28 and J usage is TRBJ1-5; D is uncertain. The germline CDR1 and CDR2 sequences are MDHEN and SYDVKM. This CDR3 spans 14 amino acids. The chain's CDR3 is CASSFRPVGNRPSF. In DNA form, the CDR3 reads TGTGCCAGCAGTTTTAGGCCCGTGGGGAACCGTCCCTCTTTT. The full variable domain, with the rest looked up from reference TRBV28 and TRBJ1-5, is DVKVTQSSRYLVKRTGEKVFLECVQDMDHENMFWYRQDPGLGLRLIYFSYDVKMKEKGDIPEGYSVSREKKERFSLILESASTNQTSMYLCASSFRPVGNRPSFGDGTRLSIL.

V gene TRBV7-9 combines with J gene TRBJ2-1, with no clear D. CDR1 SEHNR and CDR2 FQNEAQ come from the germline V gene (reference sequence). Trimming took off 4 bases at V and 4 bases at J, with 17 bases between the two ends. The CDR3 covers 16 residues. As DNA, the CDR3 is TGTGCCAGCAGCTGGTTACACATAACTGATTACAATGAGCAGTTCTTC. Protein product: CASSWLHITDYNEQFF. The full variable domain, completed using reference TRBV7-9 and TRBJ2-1, is DTGVSQNPRHKITKRGQNVTFRCDPISEHNRLYWYRQTLGQGPEFLTYFQNEAQLEKSRLLSDRFSAERPKGSFSTLEIQRTEQGDSAMYLCASSWLHITDYNEQFFGPGTRLTVL.

The gene calls are TRBV10-2 and TRBJ2-7; a possible D gene is TRBD2 (5 bases). The germline gives CDR1 WSHSY, CDR2 SAAADI. This CDR3 comprises 15 residues. V was trimmed by 0 bases and J by 2 bases, leaving 11 bases between them. In DNA, the CDR3 is TGCGCCAGCAGTGAGTCTGCGGGTGCCGCCTACGAGCAGTACTTC. Encoded protein: CASSESAGAAYEQYF.

The chain carries TRBV11-2 and TRBJ2-7; a possible D gene is TRBD2 (5 bases). This CDR3 spans 16 amino acids. From germline, CDR1 is SGHAT and CDR2 FQNNGV. V lost 1 base, J lost 2 bases, and 15 bases lay in between. Here the CDR3 reads CASSLGETSSPYEQYF. CDR3 in DNA: TGTGCCAGCAGCTTAGGGGAAACTAGTTCCCCCTACGAGCAGTACTTC.

This chain links TRBV10-1 with TRBJ2-7, with D uncertain. The V end lost 4 bases, the J end lost 4 bases, and 14 bases lay between the germline ends. Per germline, CDR1 WNHNN and CDR2 SYGVQD (reference sequence). The CDR3 runs to 14 residues. CDR3 protein: CASSVGRPRYEQYF. CDR3 nucleotides: TGCGCCAGCAGTGTCGGCAGGCCCAGGTACGAGCAGTACTTC.

CDR3 DNA: TGTGCCAGCAGGGGTGCAGTCGGCTACACCTTC. It translates to CASRGAVGYTF. The chain uses TRBV6-5 and TRBJ1-2; D ambiguous. V was pared by 6 bases and J by 8 bases, with 10 bases between. The CDR3 runs to 11 residues. Germline V lookup: CDR1 MNHEY, CDR2 SVGAGI.

The CDR3 DNA follows: TGCGCCAGCAGCTTGAACCCGGGGGGGAACACTGAAGCTTTCTTT. Amino acids: CASSLNPGGNTEAFF. This sequence joins TRBV5-1 and TRBJ1-1; possibly TRBD1 for D (5 bases). V dropped 1 base and J dropped 1 base, with 11 bases sitting between them. CDR3 size: 15 residues. Germline loops: CDR1 SGHRS, CDR2 YFSETQ.

This clone has more than one count but fewer than ten. Other DNA sequences in this specimen translate into the identical CDR3. The chain combines TRBV11-2 with TRBJ2-7; D possibly corresponds to TRBD1 (6 bases). Germline CDR1 and CDR2: SGHAT and FQNNGV. V gave up 4 bases and J gave up 0 bases, with 7 bases separating them. The CDR3 covers 13 residues. Written as DNA, the CDR3 is TGTGCCAGCAGCTCGGGACACTCCTACGAGCAGTACTTC. Its translation is CASSSGHSYEQYF.

The genes are TRBV10-3 and TRBJ2-1; 12 positions match TRBD2. The length of the CDR3 is 14 residues. Germline loops: CDR1 ENHRY, CDR2 SYGVKD. V shed 6 bases and J 7 bases; nucleotides not matched to a gene: 4. CDR3 in amino acids: CAIRLAGGVNEQFF. In nucleotides, the CDR3 is TGTGCCATCAGGCTAGCGGGAGGGGTTAATGAGCAGTTCTTC.

This rearrangement joins TRBV10-3 to TRBJ2-7; D may be TRBD1 (6 bases). The CDR3 spans 14 residues. V gave up 10 bases and J gave up 3 bases, with 19 bases separating them. CDR1 is ENHRY, CDR2 SYGVKD, per germline. Here the CDR3 reads CATHRDTGDYEQYF. The CDR3, as DNA: TGTGCCACCCACCGGGACACCGGAGACTACGAGCAGTACTTC.

This clone was seen just once. This chain links TRBV7-9 with TRBJ2-1, with a tentative D call TRBD2 (5 bases). The V and J ends lost 0 bases and 9 bases respectively, with 9 bases between them. The CDR3 sequence is 13 residues long. Germline V gene lookup returns CDR1 SEHNR and CDR2 FQNEAQ (reference sequence). CDR3 region: CASSLAEAGEQFF. The CDR3 DNA reads as TGTGCCAGCAGCTTAGCGGAGGCGGGTGAGCAGTTCTTC.

This chain connects TRBV7-9 to TRBJ1-4; no clear D. V was pared by 5 bases and J by 11 bases, with 12 bases between. The CDR3 totals 12 residues. Germline V gives CDR1 SEHNR, CDR2 FQNEAQ (reference sequence). The CDR3 DNA sequence: TGTGCCAGCAGCCCAGAGCCGGGGAAACTGTTTTTT. Protein product: CASSPEPGKLFF.

The chain couples TRBV7-9 to TRBJ2-3; D is possibly TRBD2 (5 bases). Germline V gives CDR1 SEHNR, CDR2 FQNEAQ (reference sequence). The V end lost 5 bases, the J end lost 7 bases, and 13 bases lay between the germline ends. CDR3 size: 13 residues. The CDR3 sequence is CASSPGSVYTQYF. The CDR3, as DNA: TGTGCCAGCAGCCCGGGATCGGTTTATACGCAGTATTTT.

The V and J genes are TRBV6-5 and TRBJ2-7; D uncertain. Trimming stripped 3 bases from V and 7 bases from J, with 10 bases between. The germline V gene has CDR1 MNHEY and CDR2 SVGAGI. This CDR3 region has 12 residues. The CDR3 protein is CASSYLGMEQYF. CDR3 nucleotides: TGTGCCAGCAGTTATCTGGGGATGGAGCAGTACTTC.

The chain employs TRBV20-1 and TRBJ2-1, with D perhaps TRBD2 (5 bases). V lost 5 bases and J lost 12, with 8 bases in between. This CDR3 is 9 amino acids long. Per the germline V gene, CDR1 is DFQATT and CDR2 is SNEGSKA (reference sequence). The CDR3 coding sequence is TGCAGTGCTGCGGGCGGGCAGTTCTTC. This translates into CSAAGGQFF.

This rearrangement joins TRBV9 to TRBJ2-1; maybe TRBD1 (5 bases). The germline CDR1 and CDR2 sequences are SGDLS and YYNGEE. The ends were cut back, 3 bases at V and 0 bases at J, with 16 bases in the middle. The CDR3 has 17 amino acids. The CDR3 protein is CASSAQDIFSSYNEQFF. CDR3 DNA: TGTGCCAGCAGCGCCCAGGACATTTTCTCCTCCTACAATGAGCAGTTCTTC.

This clone was seen just once. The genes are TRBV5-4 and TRBJ2-2; D may correspond to TRBD1 or TRBD2 (5 bases each). V lost 4 bases to trimming and J lost 3 bases, with 10 bases between them. The germline gives CDR1 SGHNT, CDR2 YYREEE (reference sequence). The CDR3 contains 14 residues. The CDR3: CASSGTGYTGELFF. For the CDR3, the DNA is TGTGCCAGCAGCGGGACGGGTTACACCGGGGAGCTGTTTTTT.

J is TRBJ2-1 and V is TRBV13, with 9 bases that match TRBD1. The V segment lost 5 bases and the J segment 0 bases; nucleotides outside the gene matches: 5. Germline V gene data show CDR1 as PRHDT and CDR2 as FYEKMQ (reference sequence). The CDR3 extends over 16 amino acids. In DNA, the CDR3 is TGTGCCAGCAGCGCCGAGGGACAGGGCTCCTACAATGAGCAGTTCTTC. This codes for CASSAEGQGSYNEQFF.

This sequence joins TRBV6-6 and TRBJ1-1, with 7 positions matching TRBD1. Germline V gives CDR1 MNHNY, CDR2 SVGAGI (reference sequence). V was clipped by 6 bases and J by 0 bases; unmatched bases: 7. CDR3 length: 15 amino acids. CDR3 in amino acids: CASRNRDSLNTEAFF. The CDR3 coding sequence is TGTGCCAGCAGGAACCGGGACAGTCTGAACACTGAAGCTTTCTTT.